The rows below give T cell receptor beta chains drawn from one sample of a study of cytomegalovirus exposure and HLA in healthy donors. Sequencing used immunoSEQ multiplex PCR; TCRdb keeps in-frame clones, though not all of them. In all, the sample yields about 170,000 clones. The material sequenced was PBMCs. The source is an older woman in good health and CMV-seronegative. The CDR3 runs from the conserved cysteine through the conserved F or W. The D gene is left open where the match is weak.

NA	TRBV30	TRBJ2-1	TGTGCCTGGGCTAGCTACAATGAGCAGTTCTTC	CAWASYNEQFF
TRBD2	TRBV18	TRBJ2-1	TGTGCCAGCTCACCGGGACTAGAGGGTGAGCAGTTCTTC	CASSPGLEGEQFF
TRBD1	TRBV5-4	TRBJ1-1	TGTGCCAGCAGCTTGGCCGACGGACAGGGGAGAGAAGCTTTCTTT	CASSLADGQGREAFF
TRBD2	TRBV5-1	TRBJ2-2	TGCGCCAGCAGCTTGGAAACTAGCGGGACCGGGGAGCTGTTTTTT	CASSLETSGTGELFF
NA	TRBV5-1	TRBJ1-5	TGCGCCAGCAGCTTGGTCCCAGGGATCAATCAGCCCCAGCATTTT	CASSLVPGINQPQHF
TRBD1	TRBV9	TRBJ1-2	TGTGCCAGCAGCGTAGGGGGGACAGCGCTAAACTATGGCTACACCTTC	CASSVGGTALNYGYTF
NA	TRBV29-1	TRBJ1-3	TGCAGCGTTGAAGGGCGGCTCTCTGGAAACACCATATATTTT	CSVEGRLSGNTIYF
TRBD2	TRBV19	TRBJ2-3	TGTGCCAGTAGTATCTCCTCTAGCGGGAGGCGTCGGAGCACAGATACGCAGTATTTT	CASSISSSGRRRSTDTQYF
NA	TRBV11-2	TRBJ1-6	TGTGCCAGCAGCTTAGATTTTTACGACAAGACGAATTCACCCCTCCACTTT	CASSLDFYDKTNSPLHF
TRBD1	TRBV5-1	TRBJ1-5	TGCGCCAGCAGCTTGGGTTCAGGGGGCAGCAATCAGCCCCAGCATTTT	CASSLGSGGSNQPQHF
TRBD1	TRBV5-1	TRBJ1-1	TGCGCCAGCAGCTTGTCGTCAGGGGGAGATGACACTGAAGCTTTCTTT	CASSLSSGGDDTEAFF
NA	TRBV7-9	TRBJ2-7	TGTGCCAGCAGCCTGGGGGGGCCCTACGAGCAGTACTTC	CASSLGGPYEQYF
NA	TRBV10-3	TRBJ2-7	TGTGCCATCAGTGAGTCGAGCATTAGGGGTGAGCAGTACTTC	CAISESSIRGEQYF
NA	TRBV30	TRBJ2-7	TGTGCCTGGGGAGGGAGCGTTGAGAGCTCCTACGAGCAGTACTTC	CAWGGSVESSYEQYF
NA	TRBV5-4	TRBJ2-7	TGTGCCAGCAGAGGGTCGACTGGGAGCTCCTACGAGCAGTACTTC	CASRGSTGSSYEQYF
TRBD1	TRBV5-1	TRBJ1-1	TGCGCCAGCCGACAGGGCGGCCTGGCCACTGAAGCTTTCTTT	CASRQGGLATEAFF
NA	TRBV5-6	TRBJ2-5	TGTGCCAGCAGCCTCCTCCCACCGATATGGCACTTC	CASSLLPPIWHF
TRBD1	TRBV2	TRBJ1-1	TGTGCCAGCAGTGAGGGACAGATGACTCTTACTGAAGCTTTCTTT	CASSEGQMTLTEAFF
NA	TRBV5-4	TRBJ2-7	TGTGCCAGCAGCTTAAATCAGGCAGGGGCGGTCGTCGAGCAGTACTTC	CASSLNQAGAVVEQYF
NA	TRBV6-5	TRBJ2-1	TGTGCCAGCAGTTACTCGTCCCCTAGTTCCTACAATGAGCAGTTCTTC	CASSYSSPSSYNEQFF
TRBD1	TRBV11-2	TRBJ1-1	TGTGCCAGCAGCTTGGGGACAGGGGGCTCATCGGAAGCTTTCTTT	CASSLGTGGSSEAFF
TRBD1	TRBV7-3	TRBJ2-7	TGTGCCAGCAGCTTAAGCGGGGACAGGGGGACCTACGAGCAGTACTTC	CASSLSGDRGTYEQYF
NA	TRBV4-2	TRBJ2-1	TGTGCCAGCAGCCAAGGACTCTCCGACTACAATGAGCAGTTCTTC	CASSQGLSDYNEQFF
NA	TRBV5-1	TRBJ1-3	TGCGCCAGTAAAAGAGACAGTGGAAACACCATATATTTT	CASKRDSGNTIYF
TRBD1	TRBV6-5	TRBJ2-7	TGTGCCAGCAGGCTAGGGACAGGGACCAACTACGAGCAGTACTTC	CASRLGTGTNYEQYF
NA	TRBV29-1	TRBJ1-2	TGCAGCGTTCGGGCAGGGCCAGGCTACACCTTC	CSVRAGPGYTF
NA	TRBV15	TRBJ1-5	TGTGCCACCAGCACCGCGGGGGCTAGGCGTCAGCCCCAGCATTTT	CATSTAGARRQPQHF
TRBD1	TRBV7-2	TRBJ2-7	TGTGCCAGCAGCACACGCGGACAGGGTTACGAGCAGTACTTC	CASSTRGQGYEQYF
TRBD1	TRBV5-6	TRBJ1-1	TGTGCCAGCAGTTACTACAGGGGGCTCAGGAACACTGAAGCTTTCTTT	CASSYYRGLRNTEAFF
TRBD2	TRBV29-1	TRBJ2-1	TGCAGCGTTGGTAGCGGGAGGAATGAGCAGTTCTTC	CSVGSGRNEQFF
TRBD1	TRBV2	TRBJ1-1	TGTGCCAGCAGTTTTACAGGGGGCGCTGAAGCTTTCTTT	CASSFTGGAEAFF
TRBD2	TRBV10-3	TRBJ2-3	TGTGCCATCAGTGAGTGGACTAGCGGGAGCACAGATACGCAGTATTTT	CAISEWTSGSTDTQYF